Given below is one T cell receptor (beta chain) in context. Other DNA sequences in this specimen translate into the identical CDR3. The record originates from a study of T cell responses to AZD1222 COVID-19 vaccine. CDR3 size: 13 residues. Between the trimmed V and J ends, which lost 3 bases and 0 bases, there was a span of 6 bases. The germline CDR1 and CDR2 sequences are SGDLS and YYNGEE. Profiled with immunoSEQ multiplex PCR; TCRdb holds only in-frame clones, not every one. The sample includes about 110,000 clones, roughly 88% seen only once; the top ten take about 13%. The J gene is TRBJ1-1, the V gene TRBV9; tentative D call: TRBD1 (5 bases). This specimen consisted of peripheral blood, obtained on day 0 of MenACWY control vaccination. The TCR originated in an adult in good health. The CDR3 sequence: CASSEGLNTEAFF. The CDR3 nucleotides are TGTGCCAGCAGCGAGGGACTGAACACTGAAGCTTTCTTT.